A single sample gave rise to the 16 T cell receptor beta chains below, sequenced in a study of blood T cell repertoires in COVID-19 (dated by TCRdb to 2018 to 2021). The library was prepared using the immunoSEQ multiplex PCR assay. The clones in this table, taken by TCRdb from immuneACCESS, are in-frame only. Not every clone is retained; where verified, under half of the shortfall comes from an unresolved V gene, and the cause of the rest is unknown. The sample data list a few hundred thousand clones, and approximately 87% of these were observed just once. The biggest ten clones account for roughly 2% of the sample. The source material was peripheral blood. All receptors derive from a woman aged 45-60 years with acute or convalescent COVID-19.

This clone occurred once. The rearrangement joins TRBV4-1 to TRBJ2-7, with TRBD1 as a possible D gene (6 bases). The ends were cut back, 4 bases at V and 0 bases at J, with 13 bases in the middle. The CDR3 contains 15 residues. Germline CDR1 reads MGHRA; CDR2 reads YSYEKL. This CDR3 reads CASSPQGSISYEQYF. CDR3 DNA: TGCGCCAGCAGCCCTCAGGGGTCTATCTCCTACGAGCAGTACTTC.

V usage is TRBV3-1 (or the pseudogene TRBV3-2) and J usage is TRBJ2-3, with 14 bases aligning to TRBD2. The CDR3 runs to 19 residues. From germline, CDR1 is LGHDT and CDR2 YNNKEL (reference sequence). The J segment lost 0 bases and the V segment lost 4 bases, leaving 9 bases of the junction unmatched. The CDR3 region is CASSRGTSGSGSSTDTQYF. CDR3 bases: TGTGCCAGCAGCCGGGGGACTAGCGGGAGCGGGAGTAGCACAGATACGCAGTATTTT.

The genes are TRBV27 and TRBJ2-5; D unclear. Trimming left V 3 bases short and J 4 bases short, with 15 bases between. The CDR3 covers 15 residues. Germline loops: CDR1 MNHEY, CDR2 SMNVEV (reference sequence). The CDR3 reads CASSFSGTTRETQYF. The DNA of the CDR3 is TGTGCCAGCAGTTTTTCCGGAACTACCCGAGAGACCCAGTACTTC.

The chain links TRBV18 to TRBJ2-7; TRBD1 agrees at 7 bases. Per germline, CDR1 KGHSH and CDR2 LQKENI. This CDR3 has 15 amino acids. The ends lost 3 bases at V and 3 bases at J; junction bases unmatched: 8. The CDR3 nucleotides are TGTGCCAGCTCACCTCCGGGACAGCCGGGCTACGAGCAGTACTTC. Protein product: CASSPPGQPGYEQYF.

This chain uses TRBV3-1 (or the pseudogene TRBV3-2) with TRBJ1-2; D remains ambiguous. The ends were cut back, 6 bases at V and 1 base at J, with 6 bases in the middle. The CDR3 contains 12 residues. Germline V CDR1 and CDR2: LGHDT, YNNKEL (reference sequence). CDR3: CASRSRNYGYTF. The CDR3 bases are TGTGCCAGCAGATCGCGTAACTATGGCTACACCTTC.

This chain joins TRBV18 and TRBJ2-7; a possible D gene is TRBD2 (6 bases). Trimming removed 5 bases from V and 0 bases from J, with 14 bases in between. This CDR3 contains 15 residues. CDR1 KGHSH and CDR2 LQKENI come from the germline V gene. The CDR3 sequence is CASSYLGGASYEQYF. The CDR3 DNA sequence: TGTGCCAGCTCATACCTAGGCGGGGCCTCCTACGAGCAGTACTTC.

This chain joins TRBV6-2 or TRBV6-3 and TRBJ2-1, with TRBD2 matching over 12 bases. Germline CDR1 reads MNHEY; CDR2 reads SVGEGT. CDR3 length: 15 residues. J was trimmed by 7 bases and V by 4 bases; bases with no gene match: 5. This chain's CDR3 is CASSSSGRALNEQFF. The DNA of the CDR3 is TGTGCCAGCAGTTCTAGCGGGAGGGCCCTGAATGAGCAGTTCTTC.

J is TRBJ1-5 and V is TRBV6-6; D gene uncertain. The CDR3 extends over 12 amino acids. CDR1 and CDR2 from the germline V gene are MNHNY and SVGAGI (reference sequence). V lost 6 bases, J lost 5 bases, and 8 bases lay in between. CDR3 residues: CASSLNDQPQHF. The CDR3, as DNA: TGTGCCAGCAGCCTAAATGATCAGCCCCAGCATTTT.

Remarks on this clone: A read error is likely, as this CDR3 ends without the conserved phenylalanine or tryptophan. The DNA is omitted, as the CDR3 cannot be located on it reliably, and the CDR3 follows TCRdb's listing. The CDR3 sequence is CASSEGQDPAVMLL. V usage is TRBV2 and J usage is TRBJ1-3; the table names TRBD1, a call not compared with the DNA. Germline assignment: CDR1 SNHLY and CDR2 FYNNEI. Inclusive of both ends, the CDR3 amounts to 14 amino acids.

V usage is TRBV2 and J usage is TRBJ2-1, with a tentative D call TRBD2 (6 bases). CDR1 and CDR2 (germline): SNHLY, FYNNEI. CDR3 size: 15 residues. Trimming stripped 5 bases from V and 4 bases from J, with 15 bases between. CDR3 sequence reads: CASSPLAGPYNEQFF. For the CDR3, the DNA is TGTGCCAGCAGTCCACTAGCAGGCCCTTACAATGAGCAGTTCTTC.

This chain joins TRBV6-1 and TRBJ1-6, with D perhaps matching TRBD1 (6 bases). Trimming took off 3 bases at V and 0 bases at J, with 6 bases between the two ends. The CDR3 contains 15 residues. Germline V gene data show CDR1 as MNHNS and CDR2 as SASEGT. CDR3 coding DNA: TGTGCCAGCAGTGAGGACAGCTCCTATAATTCACCCCTCCACTTT. Residues: CASSEDSSYNSPLHF.

This chain links TRBV6-5 with TRBJ2-1, with D possibly TRBD1 on 5 matching bases. There are 15 residues in the CDR3. Looked up from germline, CDR1 is MNHEY and CDR2 is SVGAGI. The V end was cut by 6 bases, the J end by 1 base, with 13 bases between. This CDR3 is CASRFLTASYNEQFF. The CDR3 DNA is TGTGCCAGCAGATTTCTGACAGCTTCCTACAATGAGCAGTTCTTC.

V gene TRBV19 combines with J gene TRBJ1-1; no clear D gene. The V gene's germline CDR1 is LNHDA and CDR2 SQIVND (reference sequence). This CDR3 spans 16 amino acids. V shed 0 bases and J shed 2 bases, with 13 bases lying between them. Written as DNA, the CDR3 is TGTGCCAGTAGTATAGATCTAGAGGGAACAAACACTGAAGCTTTCTTT. Its translation: CASSIDLEGTNTEAFF.

V and J are TRBV3-1 (or the pseudogene TRBV3-2) and TRBJ2-3; a weak D match, TRBD2 (6 bases). This CDR3 has 16 amino acids. Germline CDR1 reads LGHDT; CDR2 reads YNNKEL (reference sequence). V was pared by 4 bases and J by 0 bases, with 14 bases between. CDR3 residues: CASSPTSSVSTDTQYF. The CDR3 DNA reads TGTGCCAGCAGCCCTACCTCTAGCGTAAGCACAGATACGCAGTATTTT.

The chain combines TRBV6-2 or TRBV6-3 with TRBJ2-2; D call uncertain. This CDR3 has 12 residues. V was pared by 5 bases and J by 5 bases, with 6 bases between. Germline V gene data show CDR1 as MNHEY and CDR2 as SVGEGT. CDR3 loop: CASSHITGELFF. The CDR3 DNA is TGTGCCAGCAGTCACATAACCGGGGAGCTGTTTTTT.

V and J are TRBV7-6 and TRBJ2-1, with 9 bases matching TRBD2. Germline CDR1 and CDR2: SGHVS and FNYEAQ. V was clipped by 4 bases and J by 10 bases; unmatched bases: 11. The CDR3 length is 15 residues. CDR3 residues: CASSSPGAGGGEQFF. The CDR3 DNA sequence: TGTGCCAGCAGCTCGCCAGGAGCGGGAGGAGGGGAGCAGTTCTTC.